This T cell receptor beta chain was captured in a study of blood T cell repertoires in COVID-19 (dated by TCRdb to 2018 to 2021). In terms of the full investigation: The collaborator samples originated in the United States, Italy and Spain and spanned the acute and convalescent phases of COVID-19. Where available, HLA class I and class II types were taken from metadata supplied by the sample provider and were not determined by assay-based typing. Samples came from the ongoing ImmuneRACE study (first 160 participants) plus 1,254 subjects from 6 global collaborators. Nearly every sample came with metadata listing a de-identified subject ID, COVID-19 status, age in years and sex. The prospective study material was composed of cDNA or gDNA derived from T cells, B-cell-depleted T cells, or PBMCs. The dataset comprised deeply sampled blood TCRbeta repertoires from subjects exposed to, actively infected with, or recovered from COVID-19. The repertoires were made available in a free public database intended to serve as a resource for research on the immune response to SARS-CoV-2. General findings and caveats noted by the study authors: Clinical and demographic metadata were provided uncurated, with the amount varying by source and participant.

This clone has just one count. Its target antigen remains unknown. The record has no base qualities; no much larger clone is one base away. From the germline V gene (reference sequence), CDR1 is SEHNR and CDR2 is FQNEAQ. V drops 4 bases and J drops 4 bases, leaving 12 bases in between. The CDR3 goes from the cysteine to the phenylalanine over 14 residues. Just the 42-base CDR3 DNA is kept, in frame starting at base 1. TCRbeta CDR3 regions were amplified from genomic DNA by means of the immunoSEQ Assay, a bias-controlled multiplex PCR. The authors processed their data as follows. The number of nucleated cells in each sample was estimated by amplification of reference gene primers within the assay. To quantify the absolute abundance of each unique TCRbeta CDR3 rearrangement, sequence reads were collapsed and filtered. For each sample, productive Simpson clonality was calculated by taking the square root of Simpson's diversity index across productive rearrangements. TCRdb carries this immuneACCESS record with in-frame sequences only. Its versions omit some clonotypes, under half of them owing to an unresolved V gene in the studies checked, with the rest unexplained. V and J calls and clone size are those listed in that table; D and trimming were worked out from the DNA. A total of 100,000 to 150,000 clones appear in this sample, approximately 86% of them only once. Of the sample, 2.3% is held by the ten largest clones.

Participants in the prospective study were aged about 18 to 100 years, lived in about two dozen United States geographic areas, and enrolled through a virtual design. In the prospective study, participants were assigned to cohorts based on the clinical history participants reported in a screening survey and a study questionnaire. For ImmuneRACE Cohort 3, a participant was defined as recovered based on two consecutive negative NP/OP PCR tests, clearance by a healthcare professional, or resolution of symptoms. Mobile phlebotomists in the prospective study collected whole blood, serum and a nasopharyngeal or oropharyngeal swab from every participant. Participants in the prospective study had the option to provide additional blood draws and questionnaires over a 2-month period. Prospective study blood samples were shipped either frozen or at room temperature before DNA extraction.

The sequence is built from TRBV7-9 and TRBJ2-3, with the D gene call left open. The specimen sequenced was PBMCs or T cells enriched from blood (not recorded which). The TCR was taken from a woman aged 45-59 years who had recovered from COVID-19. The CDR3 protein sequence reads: CASSSPGRPDTQYF. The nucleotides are TGTGCCAGCAGCTCCCCGGGTAGGCCAGATACGCAGTATTTT.